This TCR beta chain was profiled in a study of T cell repertoires in cytomegalovirus infection. Across the whole study: It was the public TCR beta signatures that indicated both CMV infection and matching HLA type. Broader study findings: HLA-C-restricted CMV-specific TCR beta clonotypes were dominant in the ex vivo response.

The sample holds one count of this clonotype. What it binds is not known. From the reads, TCRdb called clonotypes with MiXCR, one entry per CDR3 protein. The table has 100,000 to 150,000 distinct CDR3 sequences, approximately 24% seen once. In germline, CDR1 is LNHNV, CDR2 YYDKDF (reference sequence). The CDR3 is made up of 13 amino acids. Trimming cost V 3 bases and J 4 bases, with 7 bases left between them. The J gene is TRBJ2-1, the V gene TRBV15, with a tentative D call TRBD1 (5 bases). This receptor was obtained from a human donor in good health (CMV status not recorded). Some clones in this sample may be carry-over from other donors' samples. Sequencing used PBMCs, sequenced either directly or after in vitro stimulation (not recorded which). CDR3: CATSRDTYNEQFF. The CDR3 DNA reads TGTGCCACCAGCAGGGACACATACAATGAGCAGTTCTTC.